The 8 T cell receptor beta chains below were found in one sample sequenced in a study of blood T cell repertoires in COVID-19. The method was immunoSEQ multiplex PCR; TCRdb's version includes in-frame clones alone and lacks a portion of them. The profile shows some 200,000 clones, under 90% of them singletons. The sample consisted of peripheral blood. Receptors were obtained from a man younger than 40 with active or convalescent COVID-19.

This CDR3 reads CASSESGGRAHEQYF. The CDR3 coding sequence is TGTGCCAGCAGTGAGTCGGGGGGGAGGGCCCACGAGCAGTACTTC. The rearrangement joins TRBV6-4 to TRBJ2-7; TRBD2 matches at 8 bases. The length of the CDR3 is 15 residues. Trimming took 3 bases from V and 5 from J; bases not matched to a gene: 9. Germline CDR1 is MRHNA and CDR2 is SNTAGT.

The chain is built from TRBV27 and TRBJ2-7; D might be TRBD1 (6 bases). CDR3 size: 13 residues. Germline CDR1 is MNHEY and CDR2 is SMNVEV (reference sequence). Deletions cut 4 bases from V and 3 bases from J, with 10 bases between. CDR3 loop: CASSSQGNYEQYV. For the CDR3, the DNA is TGTGCCAGCAGTTCTCAGGGGAACTACGAGCAGTACGTC.

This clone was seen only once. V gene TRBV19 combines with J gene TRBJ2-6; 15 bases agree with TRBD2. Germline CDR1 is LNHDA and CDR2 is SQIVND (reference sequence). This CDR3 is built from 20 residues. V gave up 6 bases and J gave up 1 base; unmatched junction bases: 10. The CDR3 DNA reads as TGTGCCAGTAGCCGGGACAGGGGACTAGCGGGGGGATCTGGGGCCAACGTCCTGACTTTC. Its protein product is CASSRDRGLAGGSGANVLTF.

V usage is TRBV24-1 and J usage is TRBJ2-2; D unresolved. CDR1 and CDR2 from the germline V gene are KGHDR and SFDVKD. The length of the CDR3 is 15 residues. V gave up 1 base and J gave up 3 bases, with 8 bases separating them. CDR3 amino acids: CATSDFAGDTGELFF. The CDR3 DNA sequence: TGTGCCACCAGTGATTTCGCAGGCGACACCGGGGAGCTGTTTTTT.

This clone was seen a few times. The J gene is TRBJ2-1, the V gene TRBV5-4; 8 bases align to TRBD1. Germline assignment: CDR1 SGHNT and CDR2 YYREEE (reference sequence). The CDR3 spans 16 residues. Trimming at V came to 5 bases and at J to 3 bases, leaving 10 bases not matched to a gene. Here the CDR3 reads CASSSVGQGNYNEQFF. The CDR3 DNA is TGTGCCAGCAGTTCGGTAGGACAGGGTAACTACAATGAGCAGTTCTTC. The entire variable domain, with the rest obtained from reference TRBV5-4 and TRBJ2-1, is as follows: ETGVTQSPTHLIKTRGQQVTLRCSSQSGHNTVSWYQQALGQGPQFIFQYYREEENGRGNFPPRFSGLQFPNYSSELNVNALELDDSALYLCASSSVGQGNYNEQFFGPGTRLTVL.

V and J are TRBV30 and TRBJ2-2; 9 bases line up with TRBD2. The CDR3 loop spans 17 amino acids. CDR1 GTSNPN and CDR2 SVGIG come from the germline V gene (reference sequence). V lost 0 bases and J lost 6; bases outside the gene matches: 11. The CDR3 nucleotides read TGTGCCTGGAGTGTGCCGAGCGGGAGGATTTGGGCCGGGGAGCTGTTTTTT. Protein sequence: CAWSVPSGRIWAGELFF.

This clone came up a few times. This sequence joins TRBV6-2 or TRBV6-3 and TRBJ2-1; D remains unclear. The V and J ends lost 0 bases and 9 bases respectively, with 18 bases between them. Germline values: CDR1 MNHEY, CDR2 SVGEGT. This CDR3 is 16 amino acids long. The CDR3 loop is CASSYSTRGGEFEQFF. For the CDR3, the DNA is TGTGCCAGCAGTTACTCCACACGAGGCGGAGAATTTGAGCAGTTCTTC.

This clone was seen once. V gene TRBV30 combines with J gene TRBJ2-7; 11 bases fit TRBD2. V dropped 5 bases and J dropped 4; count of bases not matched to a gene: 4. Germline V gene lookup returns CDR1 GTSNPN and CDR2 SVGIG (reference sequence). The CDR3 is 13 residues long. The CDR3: CAWSGLAVYEQYF. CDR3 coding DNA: TGTGCCTGGTCGGGACTAGCGGTTTACGAGCAGTACTTC.